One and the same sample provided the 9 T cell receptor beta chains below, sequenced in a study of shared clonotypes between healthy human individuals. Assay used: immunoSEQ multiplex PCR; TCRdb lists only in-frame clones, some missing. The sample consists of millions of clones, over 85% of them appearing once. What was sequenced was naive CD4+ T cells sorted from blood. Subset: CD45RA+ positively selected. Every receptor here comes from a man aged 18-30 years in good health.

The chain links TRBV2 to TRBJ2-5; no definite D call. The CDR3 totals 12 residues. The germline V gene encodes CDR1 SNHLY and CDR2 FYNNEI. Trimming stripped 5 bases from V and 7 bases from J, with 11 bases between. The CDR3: CASSTDPGTQYF. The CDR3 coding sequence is TGTGCCAGCAGTACGGACCCAGGGACCCAGTACTTC.

The CDR3 protein is CASSKRLVSYNEQFF. The CDR3 DNA reads TGTGCCAGCAGTAAACGACTAGTAAGCTACAATGAGCAGTTCTTC. The J gene is TRBJ2-1, the V gene TRBV6-5, with TRBD2 as a possible D gene (6 bases). The CDR3 has 15 amino acids. Germline loops: CDR1 MNHEY, CDR2 SVGAGI. With 5 bases removed from V and 3 bases from J, the gap between germline ends came to 14 bases.

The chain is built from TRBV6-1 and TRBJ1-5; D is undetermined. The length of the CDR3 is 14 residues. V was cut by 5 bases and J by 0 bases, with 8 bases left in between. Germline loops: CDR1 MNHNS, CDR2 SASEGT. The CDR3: CASSFGYSNQPQHF. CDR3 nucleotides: TGTGCCAGCAGTTTTGGGTATAGCAATCAGCCCCAGCATTTT.

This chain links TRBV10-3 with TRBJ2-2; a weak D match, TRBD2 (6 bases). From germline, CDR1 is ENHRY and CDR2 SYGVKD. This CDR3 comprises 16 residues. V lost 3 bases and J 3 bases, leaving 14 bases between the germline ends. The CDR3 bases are TGTGCCATCAGTGACGGTGGGACTTTTTACACCGGGGAGCTGTTTTTT. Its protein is CAISDGGTFYTGELFF.

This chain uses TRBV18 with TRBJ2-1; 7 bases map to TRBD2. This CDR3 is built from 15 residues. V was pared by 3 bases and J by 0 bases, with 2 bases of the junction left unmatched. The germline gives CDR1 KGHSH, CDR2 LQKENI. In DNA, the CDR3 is TGTGCCAGCTCACCCGCGGGGGTCTCCTACAATGAGCAGTTCTTC. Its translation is CASSPAGVSYNEQFF.

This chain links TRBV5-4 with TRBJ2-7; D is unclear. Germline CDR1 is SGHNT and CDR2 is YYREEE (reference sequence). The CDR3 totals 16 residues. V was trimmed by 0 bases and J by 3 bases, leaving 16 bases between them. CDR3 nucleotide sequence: TGTGCCAGCAGCTTGGAGGTCTCGGACCGTTACTACGAGCAGTACTTC. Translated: CASSLEVSDRYYEQYF.

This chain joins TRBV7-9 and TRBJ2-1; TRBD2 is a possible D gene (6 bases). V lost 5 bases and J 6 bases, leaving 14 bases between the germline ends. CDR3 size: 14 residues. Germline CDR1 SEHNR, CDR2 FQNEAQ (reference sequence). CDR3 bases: TGTGCCAGCAGCCCGCCGACTAGGGCCAATGAGCAGTTCTTC. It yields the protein CASSPPTRANEQFF.

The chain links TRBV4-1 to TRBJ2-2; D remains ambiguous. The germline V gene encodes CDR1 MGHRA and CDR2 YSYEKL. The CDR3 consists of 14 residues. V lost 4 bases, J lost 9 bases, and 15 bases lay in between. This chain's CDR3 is CASSLPVAPRELFF. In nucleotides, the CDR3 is TGCGCCAGCAGCCTTCCCGTCGCCCCGAGGGAGCTGTTTTTT.

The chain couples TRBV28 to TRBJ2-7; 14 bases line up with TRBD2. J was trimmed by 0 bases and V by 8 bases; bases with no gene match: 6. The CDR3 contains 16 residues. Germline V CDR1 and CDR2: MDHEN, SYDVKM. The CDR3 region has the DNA TGTGCCAGCCTCCGGACTAGCGGGGGGACCTCCTACGAGCAGTACTTC. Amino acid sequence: CASLRTSGGTSYEQYF. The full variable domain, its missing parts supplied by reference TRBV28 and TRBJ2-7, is DVKVTQSSRYLVKRTGEKVFLECVQDMDHENMFWYRQDPGLGLRLIYFSYDVKMKEKGDIPEGYSVSREKKERFSLILESASTNQTSMYLCASLRTSGGTSYEQYFGPGTRLTVT.